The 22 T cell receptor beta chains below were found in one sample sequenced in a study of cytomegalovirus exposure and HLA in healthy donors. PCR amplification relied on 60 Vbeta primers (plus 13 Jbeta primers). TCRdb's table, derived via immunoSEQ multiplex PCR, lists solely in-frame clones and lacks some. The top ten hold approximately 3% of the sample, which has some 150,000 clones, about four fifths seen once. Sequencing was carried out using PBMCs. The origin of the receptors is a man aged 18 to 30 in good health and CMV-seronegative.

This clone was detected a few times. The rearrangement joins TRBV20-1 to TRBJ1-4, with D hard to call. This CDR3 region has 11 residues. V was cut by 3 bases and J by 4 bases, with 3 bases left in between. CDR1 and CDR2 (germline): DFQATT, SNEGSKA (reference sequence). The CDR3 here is CSARRNEKLFF. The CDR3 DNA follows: TGCAGTGCTAGGCGTAATGAAAAACTGTTTTTT.

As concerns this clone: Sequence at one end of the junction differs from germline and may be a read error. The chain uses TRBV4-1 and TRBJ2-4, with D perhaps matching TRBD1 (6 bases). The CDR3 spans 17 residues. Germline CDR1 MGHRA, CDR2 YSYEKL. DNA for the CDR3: TGCGCCAGCAGCCAAGAATTGCAGGGGCTAGCCAAAAACAGTCAGTACTTC. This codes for CASSQELQGLAKNSQYF.

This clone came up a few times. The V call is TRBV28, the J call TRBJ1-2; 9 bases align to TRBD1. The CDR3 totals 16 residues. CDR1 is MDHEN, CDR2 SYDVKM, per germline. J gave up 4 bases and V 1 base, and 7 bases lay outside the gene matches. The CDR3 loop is CASSLFRDRASYGYTF. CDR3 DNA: TGTGCCAGCAGTTTATTCCGGGACAGGGCCAGCTATGGCTACACCTTC.

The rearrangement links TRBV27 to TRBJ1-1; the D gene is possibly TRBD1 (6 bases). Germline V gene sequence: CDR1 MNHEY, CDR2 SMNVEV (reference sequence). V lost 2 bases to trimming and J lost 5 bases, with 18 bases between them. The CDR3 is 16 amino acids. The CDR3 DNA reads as TGTGCCAGCAGTTTAGAGGGCAGGGGAGGGTGGACTGAAGCTTTCTTT. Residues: CASSLEGRGGWTEAFF.

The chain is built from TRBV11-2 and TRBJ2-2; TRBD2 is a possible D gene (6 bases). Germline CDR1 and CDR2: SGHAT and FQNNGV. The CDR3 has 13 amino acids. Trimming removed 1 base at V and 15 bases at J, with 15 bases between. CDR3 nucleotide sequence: TGTGCCAGCAGCTTAGCCCTAGGCGGGAAGTTGTTTTTT. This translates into CASSLALGGKLFF.

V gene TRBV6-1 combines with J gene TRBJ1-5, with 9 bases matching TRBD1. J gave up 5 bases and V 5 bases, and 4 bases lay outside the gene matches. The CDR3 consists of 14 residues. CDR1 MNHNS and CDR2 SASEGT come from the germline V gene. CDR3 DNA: TGTGCCAGCAGTCCGACAGGGGGATATCAGCCCCAGCATTTT. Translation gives CASSPTGGYQPQHF.

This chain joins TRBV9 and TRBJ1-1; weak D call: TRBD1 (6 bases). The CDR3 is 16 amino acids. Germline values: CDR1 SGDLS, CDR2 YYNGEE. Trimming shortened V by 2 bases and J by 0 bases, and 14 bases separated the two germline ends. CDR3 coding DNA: TGTGCCAGCAGCGTCAGACAGGTGCTCATGAACACTGAAGCTTTCTTT. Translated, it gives CASSVRQVLMNTEAFF.

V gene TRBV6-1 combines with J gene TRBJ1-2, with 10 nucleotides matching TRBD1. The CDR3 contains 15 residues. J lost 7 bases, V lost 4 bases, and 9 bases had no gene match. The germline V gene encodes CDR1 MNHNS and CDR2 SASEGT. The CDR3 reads CASSGLWTGGGGYTF. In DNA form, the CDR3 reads TGTGCCAGCAGTGGACTATGGACAGGGGGTGGTGGCTACACCTTC.

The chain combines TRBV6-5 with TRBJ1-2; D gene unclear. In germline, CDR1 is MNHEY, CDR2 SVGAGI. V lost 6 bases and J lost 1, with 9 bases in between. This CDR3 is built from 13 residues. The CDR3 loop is CASSTFSNYGYTF. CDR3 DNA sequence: TGTGCCAGCAGCACATTCAGTAACTATGGCTACACCTTC.

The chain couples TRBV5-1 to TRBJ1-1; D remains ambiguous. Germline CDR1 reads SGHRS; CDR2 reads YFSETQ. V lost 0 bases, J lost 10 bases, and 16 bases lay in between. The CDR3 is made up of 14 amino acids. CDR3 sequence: CASSLDLRASGAFF. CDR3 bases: TGCGCCAGCAGCTTGGATCTTAGAGCCTCGGGAGCTTTCTTT.

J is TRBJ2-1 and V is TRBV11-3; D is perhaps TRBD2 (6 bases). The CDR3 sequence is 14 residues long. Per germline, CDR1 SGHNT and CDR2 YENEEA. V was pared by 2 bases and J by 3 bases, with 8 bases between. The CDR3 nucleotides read TGTGCCAGCAGCTTATTCGGGGGCTACAATGAGCAGTTCTTC. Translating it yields CASSLFGGYNEQFF.

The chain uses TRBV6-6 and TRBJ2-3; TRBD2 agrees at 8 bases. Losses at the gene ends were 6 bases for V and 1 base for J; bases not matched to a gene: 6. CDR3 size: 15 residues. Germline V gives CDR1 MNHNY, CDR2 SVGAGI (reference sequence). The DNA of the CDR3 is TGTGCCAGCAGCAATAGCGGGGAAGGCACAGATACGCAGTATTTT. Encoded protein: CASSNSGEGTDTQYF.

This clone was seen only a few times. The CDR3 region has the DNA TGTGCCAGCAGCCAGACAGGGATAGGTCAGCCCCAGCATTTT. This translates into CASSQTGIGQPQHF. V and J are TRBV11-2 and TRBJ1-5; 7 nucleotides line up with TRBD1. Germline lookup yields CDR1 SGHAT and CDR2 FQNNGV. The V segment lost 5 bases and the J segment 6 bases; nucleotides outside the gene matches: 7. CDR3 length: 14 amino acids. The full variable domain, rest sourced from reference TRBV11-2 and TRBJ1-5, is EAGVAQSPRYKIIEKRQSVAFWCNPISGHATLYWYQQILGQGPKLLIQFQNNGVVDDSQLPKDRFSAERLKGVDSTLKIQPAKLEDSAVYLCASSQTGIGQPQHFGDGTRLSIL.

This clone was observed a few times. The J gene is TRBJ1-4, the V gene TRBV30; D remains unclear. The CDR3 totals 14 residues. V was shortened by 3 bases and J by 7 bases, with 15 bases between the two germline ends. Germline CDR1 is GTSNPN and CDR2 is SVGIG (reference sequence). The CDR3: CAWRLVGRGEKLFF. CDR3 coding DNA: TGTGCCTGGAGGCTTGTCGGGAGAGGTGAAAAACTGTTTTTT.

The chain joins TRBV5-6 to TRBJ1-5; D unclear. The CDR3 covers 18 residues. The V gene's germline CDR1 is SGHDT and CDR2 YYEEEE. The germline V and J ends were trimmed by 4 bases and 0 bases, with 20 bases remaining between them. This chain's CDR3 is CASSLLSQERYSNQPQHF. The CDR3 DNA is TGTGCCAGCAGCCTTCTGAGTCAAGAGCGATATAGCAATCAGCCCCAGCATTTT.

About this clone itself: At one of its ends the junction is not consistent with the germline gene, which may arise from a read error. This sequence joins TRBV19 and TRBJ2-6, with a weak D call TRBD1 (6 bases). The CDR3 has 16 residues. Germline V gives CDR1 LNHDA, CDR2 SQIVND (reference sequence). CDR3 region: CASSITGPLGANGLTF. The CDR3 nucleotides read TGTGCCAGTAGTATAACAGGGCCCCTCGGGGCCAACGGCCTGACTTTC.

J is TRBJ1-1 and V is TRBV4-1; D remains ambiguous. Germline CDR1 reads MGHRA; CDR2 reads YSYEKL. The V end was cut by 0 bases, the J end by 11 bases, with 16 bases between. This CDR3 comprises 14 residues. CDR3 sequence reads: CASSQDAVVLMAFF. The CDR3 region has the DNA TGCGCCAGCAGCCAAGATGCCGTGGTCCTAATGGCTTTCTTT.

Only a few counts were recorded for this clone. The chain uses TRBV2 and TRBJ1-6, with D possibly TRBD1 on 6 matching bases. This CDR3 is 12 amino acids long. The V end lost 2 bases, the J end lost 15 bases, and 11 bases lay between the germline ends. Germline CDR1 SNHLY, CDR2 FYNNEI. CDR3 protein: CASSERGGLLHF. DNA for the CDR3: TGTGCCAGCAGTGAAAGGGGGGGGCTCCTCCACTTT.

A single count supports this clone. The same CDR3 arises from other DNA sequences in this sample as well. This CDR3 reads CASSDSTGDRGVDTQYF. The CDR3 nucleotides read TGTGCCAGCAGTGATTCAACGGGGGACAGAGGGGTAGATACGCAGTATTTT. The gene calls are TRBV6-1 and TRBJ2-3; TRBD1 might be the D (7 bases). V lost 3 bases and J 5 bases, leaving 21 bases between the germline ends. The CDR3 loop spans 17 amino acids. CDR1 MNHNS and CDR2 SASEGT come from the germline V gene.

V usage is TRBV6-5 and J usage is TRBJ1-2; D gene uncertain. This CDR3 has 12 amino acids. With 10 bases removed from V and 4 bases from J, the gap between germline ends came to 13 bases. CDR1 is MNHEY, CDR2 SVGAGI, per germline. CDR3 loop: CANGGRFYGYTF. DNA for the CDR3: TGTGCCAACGGAGGAAGATTCTATGGCTACACCTTC.

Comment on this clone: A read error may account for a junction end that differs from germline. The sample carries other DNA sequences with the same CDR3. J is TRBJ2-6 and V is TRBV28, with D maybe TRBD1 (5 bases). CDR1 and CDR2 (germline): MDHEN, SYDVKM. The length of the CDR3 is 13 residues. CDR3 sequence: CASSLAGANGLTF. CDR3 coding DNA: TGTGCCAGCAGTTTAGCTGGGGCCAACGGCCTGACTTTC. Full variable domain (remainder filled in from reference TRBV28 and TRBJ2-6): DVKVTQSSRYLVKRTGEKVFLECVQDMDHENMFWYRQDPGLGLRLIYFSYDVKMKEKGDIPEGYSVSREKKERFSLILESASTNQTSMYLCASSLAGANGLTFGAGSRLTVL.

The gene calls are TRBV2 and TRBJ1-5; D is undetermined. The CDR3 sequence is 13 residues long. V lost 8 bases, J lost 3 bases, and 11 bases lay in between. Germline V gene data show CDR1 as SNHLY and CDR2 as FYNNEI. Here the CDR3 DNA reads TGTGCCAGCCACCGGGAAACCAATCAGCCCCAGCATTTT. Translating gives CASHRETNQPQHF.